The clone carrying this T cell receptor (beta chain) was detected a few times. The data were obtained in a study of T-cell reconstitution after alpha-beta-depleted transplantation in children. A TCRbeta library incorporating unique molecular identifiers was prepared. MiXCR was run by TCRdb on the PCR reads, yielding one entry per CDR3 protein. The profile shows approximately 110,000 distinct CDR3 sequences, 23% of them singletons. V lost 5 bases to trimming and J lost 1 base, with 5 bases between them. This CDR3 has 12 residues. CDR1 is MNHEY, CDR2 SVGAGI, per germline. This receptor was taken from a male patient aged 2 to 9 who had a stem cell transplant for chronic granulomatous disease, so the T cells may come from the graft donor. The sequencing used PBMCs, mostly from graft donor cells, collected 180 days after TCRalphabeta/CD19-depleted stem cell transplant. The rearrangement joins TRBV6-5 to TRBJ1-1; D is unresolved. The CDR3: CASSLSNTEAFF. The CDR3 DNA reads TGTGCCAGCAGTCTTTCGAACACTGAAGCTTTCTTT.